The rows below give T cell receptor beta chains drawn from one sample of a study of cytomegalovirus exposure and HLA in healthy donors. Clones were read by immunoSEQ multiplex PCR, and TCRdb kept only the in-frame ones, dropping some. The sample shows roughly 200,000 clones, 79% of them seen only once. The sample taken for sequencing was PBMCs. The receptors stem from a woman aged 25-40 years in good health and CMV-seropositive. CDR3s include the opening cysteine and the closing phenylalanine or tryptophan. The D gene is left open where the match is weak.

>TRBV11-3|TRBJ1-2|TRBD1
CASSETGYGYTF
>TRBV19|TRBJ1-5|-
CASSKIARGRNQPQHF
>TRBV9|TRBJ2-4|-
CASSSGWVNNNIQYF
>TRBV4-1|TRBJ2-7|TRBD2
CASSQDESTSGRREQYF
>TRBV20-1|TRBJ1-2|-
CRAGGYTF
>TRBV7-9|TRBJ1-1|TRBD1
CASSTGQGGRAFF
>TRBV6-6|TRBJ1-4|TRBD1
CASSDRGLEEKLFF
>TRBV13|TRBJ2-1|TRBD2
CASRLTSGAYNGQFF
>TRBV7-6|TRBJ2-1|TRBD1
CASSLEGAPLTLANEQFF
>TRBV19|TRBJ2-3|-
CASRPGTVDTQYF
>TRBV6-6|TRBJ1-4|TRBD1
CASSLPGQGGEKLFF
>TRBV11-3|TRBJ1-1|-
CASSGQSNTEAFF
>TRBV6-6|TRBJ1-3|TRBD1
CASKPSGGAGNTIYF
>TRBV19|TRBJ2-7|TRBD1
CASSIGTGGEQYF
>TRBV6-5|TRBJ2-4|-
CASRGSAADIQYF
>TRBV19|TRBJ1-2|-
CASSILPGNYGYTF
>TRBV11-2|TRBJ1-1|-
CASSLGPEAFF
>TRBV5-1|TRBJ1-1|-
CASSLYQVGTTEAFF
>TRBV7-9|TRBJ2-1|-
CASSPLGGEQFF
>TRBV6-5|TRBJ1-4|-
CASSYGRASTNEKLFF
>TRBV10-3|TRBJ2-6|-
CAISELFGPQGISGANVLTF
>TRBV5-1|TRBJ1-2|TRBD1
CASSLSRTGNDGYTF
>TRBV5-1|TRBJ1-2|TRBD1
CASSLATRDRGSGYTF
>TRBV5-1|TRBJ2-4|-
CASSQQGSQNIQYF
>TRBV10-3|TRBJ1-1|-
CAISEFSGVLEAEAFF
>TRBV6-5|TRBJ1-2|TRBD1
CASSYSGDRADGYTF
>TRBV4-3|TRBJ2-4|-
CASSQESTSKPSVQYF
>TRBV30|TRBJ1-1|-
CAWGEWGGTEAFF
>TRBV25-1|TRBJ2-1|TRBD2
CASSLAGGYNEQFF
>TRBV6-1|TRBJ1-2|-
CASSEGTVYGYTF
>TRBV4-3|TRBJ2-1|TRBD1
CASSHMGKGQGSYNEQFF
>TRBV7-9|TRBJ1-5|-
CASSFHNQPQHF
>TRBV30|TRBJ1-3|TRBD1
CAWSWTGHYSGNTIYF
>TRBV5-1|TRBJ1-4|TRBD1
CASSLDPGGNEKLFF
>TRBV4-1|TRBJ1-1|-
CASTPSERNTEAFF
>TRBV15|TRBJ2-7|-
CATRSGSAYEQYF
>TRBV30|TRBJ1-5|-
CAWSLGRGQPQHF
>TRBV6-5|TRBJ1-3|-
CASHNEAAGNTIYF
>TRBV7-9|TRBJ2-7|-
CASSFAAGTAEQYF
>TRBV19|TRBJ2-7|TRBD1
CASSIGFGGQGYEQYF
>TRBV10-3|TRBJ2-7|-
CAIGGRTYLLGEQYF